This paragraph reports one TCR beta chain. This clonotype was seen only a few times. This receptor's antigen is unknown. A junction boundary mismatches the germline segment, possibly from a read error. The receptor library was made with RT-PCR. These reads were obtained on an Illumina HiSeq 2500. TCRdb trimmed the raw reads at Q25, called clones with MiXCR and kept productive beta chains. Every CDR3 protein is listed once, alongside the most common genes and DNA of its rows. The sample records around 500,000 distinct CDR3 sequences, about a tenth of which are singletons. The leading ten clones occupy approximately 12% of the sample. The CDR3 holds 17 amino acids from the cysteine to the phenylalanine. Of all the DNA, just the CDR3 is kept, 51 bases in frame from base 1. Via the germline V gene (reference sequence), CDR1 is DFQATT and CDR2 SNEGSKA. This entry belongs to a study of response to subunit inactivated influenza vaccine (dated by TCRdb to the late 2010s). As for the study more broadly: Deep quantitative T cell receptor repertoire profiling was used in the study to track responses to a trivalent subunit inactivated influenza vaccine. What the authors observed across the whole study: The authors suggested that each seasonal influenza vaccination may recruit only a limited number of new T cells.

Explained via the paper, the time point label denotes: 45 days after influenza vaccine administration. Recombination joined TRBV20-1 with TRBJ2-1; TRBD2 is perhaps the D gene, given 5 matching bases. Sequenced here: PBMCs from blood, sampled roughly 46 days after vaccination. The sequence came from a man between 50 and 59 years old who received an inactivated influenza vaccine. Donor details come from another sample of the same person, matched by shared clones. The CDR3 amino acid sequence is: CCARDMSRGSSYNEQFF. The DNA sequence follows: TGCTGTGCTAGAGACATGTCCCGGGGAAGCTCCTACAATGAGCAGTTCTTC.